The clone carrying this T cell receptor beta chain was found a few times. What it binds is unknown. Germline values: CDR1 MNHEY, CDR2 SVGAGI. V lost 9 bases, J lost 0 bases, and 12 bases lay in between. This CDR3 has 14 residues. Assay used: immunoSEQ multiplex PCR; TCRdb lists only in-frame clones, some missing. The data hold about 93,000 clones, with 85% to 95% observed a single time. The source of the sample is a study of graft-versus-host responses after intestinal transplantation. Across the whole study: After anti-thymocyte globulin induction, recipients took tacrolimus and steroids for about 3 years.

Study findings and constraints: There was an association between peak levels of circulating GvH clones and early post-transplant HvG declines.

The sample here was unstimulated CD8+ T cells sorted from spleen or lymph node cells, taken before intestinal transplant. The clonotype originates from a human donor who received an intestinal transplant. J is TRBJ1-3 and V is TRBV6-5; D is unresolved. CDR3 amino acids: CARPPRGSGNTIYF. Written as DNA, the CDR3 is TGTGCCAGACCCCCCCGCGGCTCTGGAAACACCATATATTTT.